A single sample is the source of the 29 T cell receptor beta chains below, sequenced in a study of blood T cell repertoires in COVID-19. Assay used: immunoSEQ multiplex PCR; TCRdb lists only in-frame clones, some missing. The sample holds tens of thousands of clones, 75% to 95% seen once. Sequencing was carried out using peripheral blood. The origin of the receptors is a human donor with active COVID-19. The donor label of this sample is uncertain.

The chain uses TRBV7-2 and TRBJ2-7; 9 bases are shared with TRBD1. Germline V gene lookup returns CDR1 SGHTA and CDR2 FQGNSA. V lost 0 bases, J lost 10 bases, and 4 bases stayed unmatched. This CDR3 region has 13 residues. CDR3 loop: CASSLAGTGTQYF. The CDR3 bases are TGTGCCAGCAGCTTAGCAGGGACAGGGACACAGTACTTC. The full variable domain, with the rest looked up from reference TRBV7-2 and TRBJ2-7, is GAGVSQSPSNKVTEKGKDVELRCDPISGHTALYWYRQSLGQGLEFLIYFQGNSAPDKSGLPSDRFSAERTGGSVSTLTIQRTQQEDSAVYLCASSLAGTGTQYFGPGTRLTVT.

The chain has TRBV29-1 and TRBJ1-2; 9 bases match TRBD1. The CDR3 contains 12 residues. V shed 6 bases, J shed 6 bases, and the junction held 5 bases outside the gene matches. Germline V gene sequence: CDR1 SQVTM, CDR2 ANQGSEA. The CDR3 DNA reads TGCAGCGTAAGGACAGGGGAGGATGGCTACACCTTC. Amino acid sequence: CSVRTGEDGYTF.

The rearrangement uses TRBV12-2 and TRBJ2-2; TRBD1 reflects the table's D call only, with no check against the DNA. TRBV12-2 is classified as a pseudogene. The CDR3 loop spans 16 amino acids. DNA for the CDR3: TGTGCAAGTCGCTTACCGTATGACAGCTACACCGGGGAGCTGTTTTTT. Amino acid sequence: CASRLPYDSYTGELFF.

The genes are TRBV5-5 and TRBJ2-7; D is uncertain. The CDR3 sequence is 12 residues long. Trimming shortened V by 0 bases and J by 3 bases, and 4 bases separated the two germline ends. CDR1 is SGHKS, CDR2 YYEKEE, per germline (reference sequence). DNA of the CDR3: TGTGCCAGCAGCTTGGACGGCTACGAGCAGTACTTC. It codes for CASSLDGYEQYF.

The chain joins TRBV3-1 (or the pseudogene TRBV3-2) to TRBJ1-1, with D perhaps TRBD1 (6 bases). Germline assignment: CDR1 LGHDT and CDR2 YNNKEL (reference sequence). V dropped 0 bases and J dropped 10 bases, with 33 bases sitting between them. The CDR3 is made up of 20 amino acids. The CDR3 coding sequence is TGTGCCAGCAGCCAAGAAATGGGCGTGCAGGGGTGGGTACTTTGGATGGGAGCTTTCTTT. Its protein is CASSQEMGVQGWVLWMGAFF.

The V gene is TRBV6-5, the J gene TRBJ1-5, with TRBD1 identical over 10 bases. Unmatched junction bases numbered 7, after V lost 6 bases and J lost 5 bases. The CDR3 runs to 15 residues. The germline gives CDR1 MNHEY, CDR2 SVGAGI. CDR3 residues: CASRPRTGGHQPQHF. The CDR3 bases are TGTGCCAGCAGGCCACGGACAGGGGGGCATCAGCCCCAGCATTTT.

The chain uses TRBV2 and TRBJ2-5, with 16 bases identical to TRBD2. Germline V gene lookup returns CDR1 SNHLY and CDR2 FYNNEI. The CDR3 spans 18 residues. Losses at the gene ends were 6 bases for V and 4 bases for J; bases not matched to a gene: 11. As DNA, the CDR3 is TGTGCCAGCAGGGCTCGATGGGGACTAGCGGGGGGGCGAGAGACCCAGTACTTC. Amino acid sequence: CASRARWGLAGGRETQYF.

This sequence joins TRBV18 and TRBJ1-1; possible D gene TRBD1, 5 bases. This CDR3 is built from 14 residues. CDR1 is KGHSH, CDR2 LQKENI, per germline. V was clipped by 3 bases and J by 2 bases, with 10 bases between them. CDR3 DNA: TGTGCCAGCTCACCCGGGGGACTTAACACTGAAGCTTTCTTT. Protein product: CASSPGGLNTEAFF.

The V gene is TRBV19, the J gene TRBJ1-5; weak D call: TRBD1 (5 bases). Per germline, CDR1 LNHDA and CDR2 SQIVND (reference sequence). The CDR3 has 15 residues. The V and J ends lost 4 bases and 0 bases respectively, with 10 bases between them. The CDR3, as DNA: TGTGCCAGTAGTAGCCAGGGCTCTAGCAATCAGCCCCAGCATTTT. Protein sequence: CASSSQGSSNQPQHF.

The chain joins TRBV7-7 to TRBJ2-5, with 8 nucleotides matching TRBD2. Germline CDR1 and CDR2: SSHAT and FNYEAQ (reference sequence). CDR3 size: 14 residues. The trim removed 3 bases at V and 4 bases at J, leaving 4 bases unmatched. The CDR3 region has the DNA TGTGCCAGCAGCTTGGGGACTAGGAGAGAGACCCAGTACTTC. Its translation: CASSLGTRRETQYF.

Points on this clone: Mismatch with germline at one junction end may stem from a read error. The rearrangement uses TRBV28 and TRBJ2-7; 9 positions match TRBD1. The CDR3 length is 13 residues. The germline V gene encodes CDR1 MDHEN and CDR2 SYDVKM. CDR3 nucleotide sequence: TGTGCCAGCATCGACCGCGGACAGGGGAGGGAAATCTTC. Translating gives CASIDRGQGREIF. The full variable domain, its missing parts supplied by reference TRBV28 and TRBJ2-7, is DVKVTQSSRYLVKRTGEKVFLECVQDMDHENMFWYRQDPGLGLRLIYFSYDVKMKEKGDIPEGYSVSREKKERFSLILESASTNQTSMYLCASIDRGQGREIFGPGTRLTVT.

The chain links TRBV4-3 to TRBJ2-6; tentative D call: TRBD2 (6 bases). V was pared by 3 bases and J by 2 bases, with 14 bases between. The CDR3 totals 17 residues. Germline assignment: CDR1 LGHNA and CDR2 YSLEER. The CDR3 reads CASSQGVGGPGANVLTF. CDR3 nucleotides: TGCGCCAGCAGCCAGGGCGTGGGGGGACCTGGGGCCAACGTCCTGACTTTC.

The rearrangement uses TRBV9 and TRBJ2-1, with 11 bases that match TRBD1. This CDR3 spans 16 amino acids. Germline V gene sequence: CDR1 SGDLS, CDR2 YYNGEE. J gave up 1 base and V 7 bases, and 7 bases lay outside the gene matches. The chain's CDR3 is CASSRTGGISYNEQFF. Here the CDR3 DNA reads TGTGCCAGCTCTAGGACAGGGGGCATATCCTACAATGAGCAGTTCTTC.

The chain employs TRBV11-2 and TRBJ2-1; maybe TRBD2 (7 bases). V was pared by 5 bases and J by 0 bases, with 20 bases between. This CDR3 contains 18 residues. The germline V gene encodes CDR1 SGHAT and CDR2 FQNNGV. CDR3 residues: CASSPRWGGHLSYNEQFF. The CDR3 DNA reads as TGTGCCAGCAGCCCTCGTTGGGGGGGGCACCTCTCCTACAATGAGCAGTTCTTC.

The rearrangement joins TRBV5-1 to TRBJ1-2; a weak D match, TRBD1 (5 bases). V shed 2 bases and J shed 8 bases, with 13 bases lying between them. The CDR3 is 13 residues long. Germline values: CDR1 SGHRS, CDR2 YFSETQ. This CDR3 is CASSFQGEGGYTF. CDR3 DNA sequence: TGCGCCAGCAGCTTTCAAGGGGAGGGAGGCTACACCTTC.

The sample holds one count of this clone. The V gene is TRBV6-5, the J gene TRBJ1-1, with a possible D match to TRBD1 (6 bases). The V gene lost 5 bases and the J gene lost 1 base, with 8 bases spanning the gap. CDR3 length: 13 amino acids. The germline gives CDR1 MNHEY, CDR2 SVGAGI. The CDR3 loop reads CASSQQGNTEAFF. CDR3 coding DNA: TGTGCCAGCAGTCAACAGGGGAACACTGAAGCTTTCTTT.

This rearrangement joins TRBV9 to TRBJ2-2; D possibly corresponds to TRBD2 (6 bases). Between the trimmed V and J ends, which lost 2 bases and 6 bases, there was a span of 14 bases. CDR1 is SGDLS and CDR2 is YYNGEE in the germline V gene. This CDR3 spans 15 amino acids. The CDR3 sequence: CASSVSTSGAGELFF. The CDR3 DNA reads as TGTGCCAGCAGCGTTTCCACTTCGGGGGCCGGGGAGCTGTTTTTT.

The genes are TRBV3-1 (or the pseudogene TRBV3-2) and TRBJ2-1, with TRBD1 matching over 8 bases. Losses at the gene ends were 2 bases for V and 10 bases for J; bases not matched to a gene: 16. Germline V CDR1 and CDR2: LGHDT, YNNKEL (reference sequence). The CDR3 is 17 amino acids. CDR3 in DNA: TGTGCCAGCAGCCAAAATTTTGCCGGGACAGGATATTACGAGCAGTTCTTC. Protein: CASSQNFAGTGYYEQFF.

The chain has TRBV5-1 and TRBJ1-1; no clear D. Germline values: CDR1 SGHRS, CDR2 YFSETQ. The CDR3 covers 13 residues. V shed 0 bases and J shed 8 bases, with 11 bases lying between them. CDR3 in amino acids: CASSLVAASEAFF. CDR3 coding DNA: TGCGCCAGCAGCTTGGTGGCGGCTTCCGAAGCTTTCTTT. The variable domain in full, completed from reference TRBV5-1 and TRBJ1-1, reads KAGVTQTPRYLIKTRGQQVTLSCSPISGHRSVSWYQQTPGQGLQFLFEYFSETQRNKGNFPGRFSGRQFSNSRSEMNVSTLELGDSALYLCASSLVAASEAFFGQGTRLTVV.

This chain connects TRBV9 to TRBJ1-2, with a weak D call TRBD1 (6 bases). Germline assignment: CDR1 SGDLS and CDR2 YYNGEE. Trimming left V 3 bases short and J 0 bases short, with 15 bases between. The CDR3 totals 16 residues. CDR3 coding DNA: TGTGCCAGCAGCGCCTCACCCTACAGGGCTAACTATGGCTACACCTTC. As protein: CASSASPYRANYGYTF.

The chain uses TRBV9 and TRBJ1-6, with a weak D call TRBD1 (5 bases). V was shortened by 4 bases and J by 8 bases, with 7 bases between the two germline ends. This CDR3 spans 12 amino acids. Germline values: CDR1 SGDLS, CDR2 YYNGEE. The CDR3 sequence: CASSPRDSPLHF. Here the CDR3 DNA reads TGTGCCAGCAGCCCCAGGGATTCACCCCTCCACTTT.

The chain employs TRBV9 and TRBJ2-4; a weak D match, TRBD1 (5 bases). The CDR3 contains 14 residues. Germline V gene sequence: CDR1 SGDLS, CDR2 YYNGEE. Trimming took 0 bases from V and 6 from J, leaving 10 bases between them. CDR3: CASSVADSANIQYF. In nucleotides, the CDR3 is TGTGCCAGCAGCGTAGCCGACAGTGCAAACATTCAGTACTTC. Supplemented by reference TRBV9 and TRBJ2-4, the full variable domain reads DSGVTQTPKHLITATGQRVTLRCSPRSGDLSVYWYQQSLDQGLQFLIQYYNGEERAKGNILERFSAQQFPDLHSELNLSSLELGDSALYFCASSVADSANIQYFGAGTRLSVL.

This chain connects TRBV5-4 to TRBJ2-5; 7 bases fit TRBD2. V lost 4 bases, J lost 4 bases, and 10 bases stayed unmatched. CDR3 length equals 15 residues. From germline, CDR1 is SGHNT and CDR2 YYREEE (reference sequence). CDR3 nucleotides: TGTGCCAGCAGCCGGACGGGTAGCGGGCGAGAGACCCAGTACTTC. Translated, it gives CASSRTGSGRETQYF.

The chain couples TRBV15 to TRBJ1-2; 10 bases agree with TRBD1. The CDR3 consists of 17 residues. The junction had 5 bases not matched to a gene; V was cut back by 1 base and J by 0 bases. Germline V lookup: CDR1 LNHNV, CDR2 YYDKDF (reference sequence). CDR3 nucleotide sequence: TGTGCCACCAGCAGAGCGGGGACAGGGGACCCTAACTATGGCTACACCTTC. As protein: CATSRAGTGDPNYGYTF.

The V call is TRBV14, the J call TRBJ1-2; 11 nucleotides line up with TRBD1. Losses at the gene ends were 1 base for V and 4 bases for J; bases not matched to a gene: 2. The CDR3 spans 15 residues. Germline V gene sequence: CDR1 SGHDN, CDR2 FVKESK. CDR3 coding DNA: TGTGCCAGCAGCCAAGGGGACAGGGGGGGCTATGGCTACACCTTC. Its protein product is CASSQGDRGGYGYTF.

This rearrangement joins TRBV5-5 to TRBJ2-7; 11 bases agree with TRBD1. The CDR3 runs 15 residues. Per germline, CDR1 SGHKS and CDR2 YYEKEE (reference sequence). The J segment lost 4 bases and the V segment lost 6 bases, leaving 9 bases of the junction unmatched. CDR3 residues: CASTPWGQGVYEQYF. The CDR3 DNA follows: TGTGCCAGCACCCCCTGGGGACAGGGGGTATACGAGCAGTACTTC. The full variable domain, with the rest looked up from reference TRBV5-5 and TRBJ2-7, is DAGVTQSPTHLIKTRGQQVTLRCSPISGHKSVSWYQQVLGQGPQFIFQYYEKEERGRGNFPDRFSARQFPNYSSELNVNALLLGDSALYLCASTPWGQGVYEQYFGPGTRLTVT.

J is TRBJ2-3 and V is TRBV18, with 7 positions matching TRBD1. Unmatched junction bases numbered 9, after V lost 2 bases and J lost 4 bases. The germline V gene encodes CDR1 KGHSH and CDR2 LQKENI. This CDR3 has 16 amino acids. CDR3 sequence (DNA): TGTGCCAGCTCACCAGAGACAGGGCACCATTCAGATACGCAGTATTTT. Protein sequence: CASSPETGHHSDTQYF. Looking up the rest from reference TRBV18 and TRBJ2-3 gives the full variable domain: NAGVMQNPRHLVRRRGQEARLRCSPMKGHSHVYWYRQLPEEGLKFMVYLQKENIIDESGMPKERFSAEFPKEGPSILRIQQVVRGDSAAYFCASSPETGHHSDTQYFGPGTRLTVL.

The chain joins TRBV24-1 to TRBJ2-5; unclear D gene. The CDR3 runs to 15 residues. Trimming cost V 0 bases and J 3 bases, with 10 bases left between them. CDR1 is KGHDR and CDR2 is SFDVKD in the germline V gene. CDR3 nucleotide sequence: TGTGCCACCAGTGATTTGCACCCAGGTGAAGAGACCCAGTACTTC. It is translated as CATSDLHPGEETQYF.

V usage is TRBV27 and J usage is TRBJ2-3; TRBD2 matches 14 bases. The junction had 7 bases not matched to a gene; V was cut back by 4 bases and J by 4 bases. The germline V gene has CDR1 MNHEY and CDR2 SMNVEV (reference sequence). This CDR3 has 17 amino acids. The CDR3 loop is CASSYGTSGGFPDTQYF. The CDR3 DNA sequence: TGTGCCAGCAGTTACGGGACTAGCGGGGGTTTTCCAGATACGCAGTATTTT.